This T cell receptor beta chain was identified in a study of T cell responses to AZD1222 COVID-19 vaccine. Libraries were prepared by immunoSEQ multiplex PCR; TCRdb keeps only in-frame clonotypes and omits some of them. Among 110,000 to 150,000 clones listed, about 92% were seen once. This CDR3 is built from 13 residues. V lost 6 bases, J lost 1 base, and 9 bases lay in between. The sample consisted of peripheral blood, taken on day 0 of AZD1222 vaccination. This TCR came from an adult in good health. The rearrangement uses TRBV12-3 or TRBV12-4 and TRBJ1-2; D remains unclear. CDR3 amino acids: CASREDVNYGYTF. The CDR3 DNA reads as TGTGCCAGCAGGGAGGACGTTAACTATGGCTACACCTTC.